Reported below is one T cell receptor (beta chain). What it binds is not known. The sample comes from a study of shared clonotypes between healthy human individuals. About the study: Those who served as donors were two women and a few men between the ages of 18 and 49. Study-wide findings and caveats: For naive CD4 cells, around 5.1% of clonotypes were shared across a few donors. Memory subsets generally showed smaller estimated richness than naive subsets did.

Every immunoSEQ plate was one replicate of a subset's evenly spread DNA. TCRdb keeps only in-frame clones here, not all; method: immunoSEQ multiplex PCR. This sample has a few million clones, with 85% to 95% found just once. V gave up 8 bases and J gave up 5 bases, with 16 bases separating them. CDR3 length equals 14 residues. The germline V gene encodes CDR1 MNHEY and CDR2 SVGAGI. The gene calls are TRBV6-5 and TRBJ1-5, with a possible D match to TRBD1 (6 bases). Sequencing was carried out using naive CD4+ T cells from PBMCs. Described subset: CD45RA+ positively selected. This receptor was obtained from a man between 18 and 29 years old in good health. Some clones in this sample may be carry-over from other donors' samples. The DNA of the CDR3 is TGTGCCAGCTCTCGAAAAGGGGGATATCAGCCCCAGCATTTT. Amino acids: CASSRKGGYQPQHF.